This section outlines one T cell receptor beta chain sequence together with its context. The target antigen is unknown. The CDR3 loop spans 17 amino acids. The V gene's germline CDR1 is SGHDN and CDR2 FVKESK. V was clipped by 1 base and J by 2 bases; unmatched bases: 8. This sample was included in a study of T-cell reconstitution after alpha-beta-depleted transplantation in children. General study points: Reports say that about two months after transplant, the alpha-beta T cells came out of several hundred graft clones that had expanded. T-cell numbers and diversity one year post-transplant derived largely from freshly generated T cells. Some patients owed their high day-60 TCRbeta diversity to surviving recipient T cells and thymic progenitors.

Unique molecular identifiers were incorporated when the TCRbeta library was constructed. Each CDR3 protein is one row after TCRdb ran MiXCR on the PCR reads. This sample yields roughly 500,000 distinct CDR3 sequences, of which 10% to 13% are seen a single time; 2% belongs to the top ten. The TCR originated in a child aged 2-15 years with inherited bone marrow failure, due to receive a stem cell transplant. V gene TRBV14 combines with J gene TRBJ2-1, with 7 positions matching TRBD2. The material was PBMCs, obtained before TCRalphabeta/CD19-depleted stem cell transplant. CDR3: CASSQVPGLSTYNEQFF. The CDR3 DNA is TGTGCCAGCAGCCAAGTACCGGGACTATCGACCTACAATGAGCAGTTCTTC.